Listed below are T cell receptor beta chains from one sample, sequenced in a study of neurological immune-mediated disorders. TCRdb re-derived calls from the 5' RACE reads in MiXCR, one entry per CDR3 protein. The repertoire consists of approximately 50,000 distinct CDR3 sequences, with about a tenth occurring once and the leading ten covering less than 6%. Sequenced: PBMCs. The receptor source for this set is a man in his 70s with HTLV-1-associated myelopathy (HAM/TSP). Both conserved end residues are part of each CDR3. The D gene is left open where the match is weak. The size field reads how often the clone was seen (once, few, many) or a class if it is expanded.

d_call: NA; clone_size: many; cdr3_length: 15; j_call: TRBJ2-3; v_call: TRBV5-8; cdr3_nt: TGTGCCAGCAGCTTGGGAGGTCTTTCAAGGAGGGCGCAGTATTTT; cdr3_aa: CASSLGGLSRRAQYF
d_call: NA; clone_size: many; cdr3_length: 12; j_call: TRBJ1-1; v_call: TRBV20-1; cdr3_nt: TGCAGTGCGGGAGAAGGGCCCCGGGAAGCTTTCTTT; cdr3_aa: CSAGEGPREAFF
d_call: TRBD2; clone_size: many; cdr3_length: 16; j_call: TRBJ2-2; v_call: TRBV11-2; cdr3_nt: TGTGCCAGCAGACTAGCGGGAGGGTTGGACACCGGGGAGCTGTTTTTT; cdr3_aa: CASRLAGGLDTGELFF
d_call: TRBD2; clone_size: many; cdr3_length: 15; j_call: TRBJ2-1; v_call: TRBV6-1; cdr3_nt: TGTGCCAGCAGCGCCGGGACTAGCGGGAGAGGAGAGCAGTTCTTC; cdr3_aa: CASSAGTSGRGEQFF
d_call: TRBD2; clone_size: medium-sized; cdr3_length: 16; j_call: TRBJ2-3; v_call: TRBV5-1; cdr3_nt: TGCGCCAGCAGACCTAGCGGAAGCTTTCACACAGATACGCAGTATTTT; cdr3_aa: CASRPSGSFHTDTQYF
d_call: TRBD1; clone_size: many; cdr3_length: 22; j_call: TRBJ2-1; v_call: TRBV11-2; cdr3_nt: TGTGCCAGCAGCCACCGTTTCCCCGGGACAGGGAGCGGGCGGCCGCTGCCCAATGAGCAGTTCTTC; cdr3_aa: CASSHRFPGTGSGRPLPNEQFF
d_call: TRBD1; clone_size: many; cdr3_length: 16; j_call: TRBJ2-7; v_call: TRBV12-3/TRBV12-4; cdr3_nt: TGTGCCAGCAGTCCCCTCGACAGGGGGATTCGGTACGAGCAGTACTTC; cdr3_aa: CASSPLDRGIRYEQYF
d_call: NA; clone_size: many; cdr3_length: 14; j_call: TRBJ2-7; v_call: TRBV5-6; cdr3_nt: TGTGCCAGCAGCTTGGCCGGGACCCAACGAGCACAGTACTTC; cdr3_aa: CASSLAGTQRAQYF
d_call: TRBD1; clone_size: many; cdr3_length: 14; j_call: TRBJ1-2; v_call: TRBV29-1; cdr3_nt: TGCAGCGTGTCTAAACTCCAGGGGGAGGATGGCTACACCTTC; cdr3_aa: CSVSKLQGEDGYTF
d_call: NA; clone_size: many; cdr3_length: 11; j_call: TRBJ1-2; v_call: TRBV3-1; cdr3_nt: TGTGCCAGCAGCCAAGAAGGGGCAGCCGACTTC; cdr3_aa: CASSQEGAADF